This TCR beta chain is drawn from a study of regulatory T cells in long-lasting Graves disease. Time point: persistent/refractory GD, antithyroid drugs over 5 years with positive TRAb. Extracted PBMC RNA gave rise to the TCR library. American Thyroid Association guidelines defined Graves' disease diagnosis. As for this clonotype: Its antigen remains unidentified.

The germline CDR1 and CDR2 sequences are SEHNR and FQNEAQ (reference sequence). The length of the CDR3 is 14 residues. V was clipped by 5 bases and J by 7 bases; unmatched bases: 9. iRepertoire HTBI primers and Arm-PCR of CDR3 regions built TCR beta libraries. TCRdb processed the multiplex PCR reads anew with MiXCR; each CDR3 protein has one entry. The sample consists of 400,000 to 600,000 distinct CDR3 sequences, roughly 21% of them appearing once. Study observations and caveats: Persistent disease preferred TRBV28, TRBJ1-2 and TRBJ2-5. Persistent Graves' disease cases displayed lower TCR diversity than newly diagnosed ones. Only a small sample size was used, which may have cut accuracy.

V and J are TRBV7-9 and TRBJ1-2; 8 nucleotides match TRBD1. The source material was peripheral blood mononuclear cells (PBMCs), sampled when the disease was refractory, from a patient treated with antithyroid drugs. The receptor was isolated from a female donor with Graves disease. The CDR3 bases are TGTGCCAGCAGCCTCGGACAGGGACATGGTGGCTACACCTTC. Translation: CASSLGQGHGGYTF.